Below are 26 T cell receptor beta chains sequenced from a single sample in a study of cytomegalovirus exposure and HLA in healthy donors. Here immunoSEQ multiplex PCR was the method, and the copy in TCRdb shows in-frame clones only, minus some. The sample includes some 330,000 clones, roughly 88% of them seen just once. Sequenced input: PBMCs. These receptors all come from a woman between 18 and 29 years old in good health and CMV-seronegative.

V and J are TRBV18 and TRBJ2-5, with D hard to call. Germline-derived CDR1 and CDR2 are KGHSH and LQKENI. The length of the CDR3 is 11 residues. The V gene lost 6 bases and the J gene lost 7 bases, with 9 bases spanning the gap. The CDR3 here is CASSPTGTQYF. The CDR3 DNA follows: TGTGCCAGCTCCCCCACCGGGACCCAGTACTTC.

The V and J genes are TRBV29-1 and TRBJ2-2; 9 nucleotides line up with TRBD1. The germline V gene encodes CDR1 SQVTM and CDR2 ANQGSEA. The CDR3 is 14 amino acids. With V trimmed by 7 bases and J by 2 bases, 5 bases remained unmatched. CDR3 nucleotides: TGCAGCGGGGGGACAGGGTCTAACACCGGGGAGCTGTTTTTT. It translates to CSGGTGSNTGELFF.

This sequence joins TRBV4-3 and TRBJ1-1; maybe TRBD1 (5 bases). Germline V gene sequence: CDR1 LGHNA, CDR2 YSLEER. The V end was cut by 4 bases, the J end by 4 bases, with 16 bases between. The CDR3 contains 15 residues. CDR3: CASSPQAREVTEAFF. CDR3 coding DNA: TGCGCCAGCAGCCCCCAAGCCAGGGAGGTCACTGAAGCTTTCTTT.

This clone was seen a single time. This chain connects TRBV28 to TRBJ1-5, with 7 bases aligning to TRBD1. V shed 6 bases, J shed 9 bases, and the junction held 14 bases outside the gene matches. The CDR3 has 15 amino acids. Germline-derived CDR1 and CDR2 are MDHEN and SYDVKM. This chain's CDR3 is CASSRLDRVERPQHF. CDR3 bases: TGTGCCAGCAGCCGCCTCGACAGGGTTGAACGGCCCCAGCATTTT.

CDR3 protein: CASSPRGNNDVHEQYF. Written as DNA, the CDR3 is TGTGCCAGCAGCCCTCGGGGGAACAACGACGTCCACGAGCAGTACTTC. The gene calls are TRBV28 and TRBJ2-7, with TRBD2 as a possible D gene (6 bases). The CDR3 has 16 residues. CDR1 is MDHEN, CDR2 SYDVKM, per germline. V was pared by 6 bases and J by 5 bases, with 23 bases between. Variable domain in full (rest from reference TRBV28 and TRBJ2-7): DVKVTQSSRYLVKRTGEKVFLECVQDMDHENMFWYRQDPGLGLRLIYFSYDVKMKEKGDIPEGYSVSREKKERFSLILESASTNQTSMYLCASSPRGNNDVHEQYFGPGTRLTVT.

The CDR3 spells CASSPGLAGYEQYF. The CDR3 coding sequence is TGTGCCAGCAGTCCGGGACTAGCGGGTTACGAGCAGTACTTC. The J gene is TRBJ2-7, the V gene TRBV2, with TRBD2 identical over 12 bases. V gave up 5 bases and J gave up 4 bases; unmatched junction bases: 3. Germline V CDR1 and CDR2: SNHLY, FYNNEI. The CDR3 contains 14 residues.

V gene TRBV19 combines with J gene TRBJ2-7, with D possibly TRBD2 on 5 matching bases. There are 13 residues in the CDR3. Trimming shortened V by 3 bases and J by 12 bases, and 18 bases separated the two germline ends. CDR1 is LNHDA and CDR2 is SQIVND in the germline V gene (reference sequence). The DNA of the CDR3 is TGTGCCAGTAGTATGGGGAGTACATACTCGGCGTACTTC. It is translated as CASSMGSTYSAYF. Full variable domain (rest looked up from reference TRBV19 and TRBJ2-7): DGGITQSPKYLFRKEGQNVTLSCEQNLNHDAMYWYRQDPGQGLRLIYYSQIVNDFQKGDIAEGYSVSREKKESFPLTVTSAQKNPTAFYLCASSMGSTYSAYFGPGTRLTVT.

The gene calls are TRBV6-5 and TRBJ2-7, with 13 bases fitting TRBD2. Per the germline V gene, CDR1 is MNHEY and CDR2 is SVGAGI. V trimming: 2 bases; J trimming: 0 bases; junction bases outside the gene matches: 1. This CDR3 spans 16 amino acids. This chain's CDR3 is CASSYRTSGSSYEQYF. As DNA, the CDR3 is TGTGCCAGCAGTTACCGGACTAGCGGGAGCTCCTACGAGCAGTACTTC.

The chain joins TRBV18 to TRBJ1-4; 7 positions match TRBD1. The CDR3 sequence is 14 residues long. Germline assignment: CDR1 KGHSH and CDR2 LQKENI. The junction had 9 bases not matched to a gene; V was cut back by 4 bases and J by 10 bases. The CDR3 DNA sequence: TGTGCCAGCTCACTTGACAGGGCCCAAGGAAAACTGTTTTTT. It yields the protein CASSLDRAQGKLFF.

For the CDR3, the DNA is TGCGCCAGCAGCCCCGGACAGGGGGTCGACGAGCAGTACTTC. This translates into CASSPGQGVDEQYF. The rearrangement uses TRBV5-1 and TRBJ2-7; 10 nucleotides line up with TRBD1. The junction had 6 bases not matched to a gene; V was cut back by 4 bases and J by 5 bases. Germline CDR1 is SGHRS and CDR2 is YFSETQ. The CDR3 totals 14 residues. Filled out from reference TRBV5-1 and TRBJ2-7, the complete variable domain reads KAGVTQTPRYLIKTRGQQVTLSCSPISGHRSVSWYQQTPGQGLQFLFEYFSETQRNKGNFPGRFSGRQFSNSRSEMNVSTLELGDSALYLCASSPGQGVDEQYFGPGTRLTVT.

The chain joins TRBV7-8 to TRBJ2-1; 16 bases map to TRBD2. This CDR3 is built from 16 residues. CDR1 is SGHVS, CDR2 FQNEAQ, per germline. The V gene end was trimmed by 3 bases and the J gene end by 9 bases; junction bases not matched to a gene: 5. The CDR3 spells CASSLGLAGGPGEQFF. The CDR3 nucleotides are TGTGCCAGCAGCTTGGGACTAGCGGGAGGGCCAGGTGAGCAGTTCTTC.

A single count supports this clone. The chain joins TRBV2 to TRBJ2-7, with 7 bases aligning to TRBD1. Looked up from germline, CDR1 is SNHLY and CDR2 is FYNNEI. The CDR3 length is 13 residues. With V trimmed by 6 bases and J by 0 bases, 2 bases remained unmatched. The CDR3: CASSRDSSYEQYF. In DNA, the CDR3 is TGTGCCAGCAGCCGGGACAGCTCCTACGAGCAGTACTTC.

The V and J genes are TRBV7-3 and TRBJ2-3, with 7 nucleotides matching TRBD2. Per germline, CDR1 SGHTA and CDR2 FQGTGA. J was trimmed by 2 bases and V by 5 bases; bases with no gene match: 7. CDR3 length: 15 residues. The CDR3 protein is CASSVLSGPTDTQYF. The CDR3 DNA is TGTGCCAGCAGCGTACTTAGCGGGCCCACAGATACGCAGTATTTT.

The rearrangement uses TRBV7-2 and TRBJ2-3; a weak D match, TRBD2 (6 bases). Trimming took off 3 bases at V and 2 bases at J, with 12 bases between the two ends. Germline-derived CDR1 and CDR2 are SGHTA and FQGNSA. The CDR3 covers 15 residues. CDR3 amino acids: CASSFDGGITDTQYF. CDR3 sequence (DNA): TGTGCCAGCAGCTTTGACGGCGGGATCACAGATACGCAGTATTTT.

The rearrangement uses TRBV4-1 and TRBJ2-2; 8 nucleotides match TRBD2. V gave up 4 bases and J gave up 2 bases; unmatched junction bases: 12. Germline V gene data show CDR1 as MGHRA and CDR2 as YSYEKL. The CDR3 covers 18 residues. CDR3 sequence (DNA): TGCGCCAGCAGCCCCACCCCCCCACTAGCGGAAAACACCGGGGAGCTGTTTTTT. Translated, it gives CASSPTPPLAENTGELFF.

V is TRBV7-3 and J is TRBJ2-3; TRBD2 matches at 7 bases. The junction had 7 bases not matched to a gene; V was cut back by 0 bases and J by 4 bases. The CDR3 length is 16 residues. Germline V lookup: CDR1 SGHTA, CDR2 FQGTGA. The CDR3 loop reads CASSLTGGSRADTQYF. In DNA, the CDR3 is TGTGCCAGCAGCTTAACCGGCGGGAGCAGGGCAGATACGCAGTATTTT.

The chain uses TRBV19 and TRBJ1-1; D remains ambiguous. V lost 2 bases and J lost 6, with 10 bases in between. The CDR3 consists of 13 residues. Per germline, CDR1 LNHDA and CDR2 SQIVND (reference sequence). The CDR3 region has the DNA TGTGCCAGTAGTATACTCTTGAGGGCTGAAGCTTTCTTT. Its translation: CASSILLRAEAFF.

V is TRBV9 and J is TRBJ1-4, with 7 bases fitting TRBD1. The length of the CDR3 is 15 residues. Losses at the gene ends were 3 bases for V and 0 bases for J; bases not matched to a gene: 2. Germline V gene data show CDR1 as SGDLS and CDR2 as YYNGEE. CDR3: CASSDTGATNEKLFF. CDR3 DNA: TGTGCCAGCAGCGACACAGGGGCAACTAATGAAAAACTGTTTTTT.

The V and J genes are TRBV6-1 and TRBJ2-6; 7 bases fit TRBD2. CDR3 length equals 18 residues. The germline CDR1 and CDR2 sequences are MNHNS and SASEGT. J lost 0 bases, V lost 4 bases, and 9 bases had no gene match. As DNA, the CDR3 is TGTGCCAGCAGTGCTAGCGGAGCCCCCTTCTCTGGGGCCAACGTCCTGACTTTC. It yields the protein CASSASGAPFSGANVLTF.

The genes are TRBV6-5 and TRBJ2-2; D unresolved. Germline CDR1 and CDR2: MNHEY and SVGAGI. The CDR3 consists of 13 residues. Trimming removed 4 bases at V and 3 bases at J, with 6 bases between. CDR3 sequence (DNA): TGTGCCAGCAGTTCCGTCCACACCGGGGAGCTGTTTTTT. It is translated as CASSSVHTGELFF.

This clone was observed a handful of times. Here the CDR3 DNA reads TGTGCCAGCAGTCATTTGGGACTAGCGGGAGTCTACGAGCAGTACTTC. Its protein is CASSHLGLAGVYEQYF. V usage is TRBV2 and J usage is TRBJ2-7, with 14 nucleotides matching TRBD2. Germline V gene data show CDR1 as SNHLY and CDR2 as FYNNEI. This CDR3 has 16 amino acids. V was pared by 5 bases and J by 3 bases, with 6 bases of the junction left unmatched.

This clone was seen a single time. The chain carries TRBV4-1 and TRBJ1-5; no clear D gene. Looked up from germline, CDR1 is MGHRA and CDR2 is YSYEKL. CDR3 length: 16 residues. V shed 4 bases and J shed 0 bases, with 13 bases lying between them. CDR3 nucleotide sequence: TGCGCCAGCAGCCTATCACAGCAAAATAGCAATCAGCCCCAGCATTTT. As protein: CASSLSQQNSNQPQHF.

This chain links TRBV29-1 with TRBJ2-5; maybe TRBD2 (6 bases). The CDR3 has 15 residues. V gave up 0 bases and J gave up 0 bases, with 11 bases separating them. Germline V gene sequence: CDR1 SQVTM, CDR2 ANQGSEA. CDR3 sequence: CSVEDHGGYQETQYF. Written as DNA, the CDR3 is TGCAGCGTTGAAGATCATGGAGGGTACCAAGAGACCCAGTACTTC.

V and J are TRBV7-9 and TRBJ2-1, with 8 bases lining up with TRBD2. Germline CDR1 SEHNR, CDR2 FQNEAQ (reference sequence). The CDR3 has 16 amino acids. V was pared by 2 bases and J by 5 bases, with 8 bases of the junction left unmatched. The CDR3 region has the DNA TGTGCCAGCAGCTTAAGAAGCGGGAGTTGGAACAATGAGCAGTTCTTC. Amino acids: CASSLRSGSWNNEQFF.

The chain joins TRBV7-2 to TRBJ2-5; D is undetermined. Germline CDR1 reads SGHTA; CDR2 reads FQGNSA. The CDR3 consists of 13 residues. With 7 bases removed from V and 5 bases from J, the gap between germline ends came to 14 bases. In nucleotides, the CDR3 is TGTGCCAGCAACACCCTAGGTCAGGAGACCCAGTACTTC. Protein: CASNTLGQETQYF.

J is TRBJ1-5 and V is TRBV6-5; D is ambiguous. V gave up 8 bases and J gave up 2 bases, with 13 bases separating them. The CDR3 covers 14 residues. From germline, CDR1 is MNHEY and CDR2 SVGAGI. CDR3 nucleotides: TGTGCCAGCCACTCCTCCTACGGCAATCAGCCCCAGCATTTT. Protein sequence: CASHSSYGNQPQHF.